The 21 T cell receptor beta chains given below trace back to one sample, sequenced in a study of T-cell reconstitution after alpha-beta-depleted transplantation in children. For TCRbeta, the library was prepared with unique molecular identifiers. From the PCR reads, TCRdb called clonotypes with MiXCR, one entry per CDR3 protein. The sample holds about 980,000 distinct CDR3 sequences, under 30% seen once. Sequencing used PBMCs, mostly from graft donor cells, obtained 360 days after TCRalphabeta/CD19-depleted stem cell transplant. The receptors stem from a boy under two years old who had a stem cell transplant for SCID, so the T cells may come from the graft donor.

V and J are TRBV10-3 and TRBJ2-5; no clear D gene. The CDR3 is 12 amino acids. V was pared by 0 bases and J by 5 bases, with 4 bases between. Germline V gene sequence: CDR1 ENHRY, CDR2 SYGVKD. The CDR3 nucleotides are TGTGCCATCAGTGAGTCGACGGAGACCCAGTACTTC. It translates to CAISESTETQYF.

A few counts support this clonotype. The rearrangement joins TRBV24-1 to TRBJ1-2, with no clear D. This CDR3 comprises 13 residues. Trimming left V 0 bases short and J 7 bases short, with 8 bases between. CDR1 is KGHDR, CDR2 SFDVKD, per germline. The CDR3 sequence: CATSDLGESGYTF. CDR3 nucleotides: TGTGCCACCAGTGATTTGGGGGAGTCTGGCTACACCTTC.

This chain connects TRBV20-1 to TRBJ2-1; D possibly uses TRBD1 or TRBD2 (5 bases each). Germline CDR1 is DFQATT and CDR2 is SNEGSKA (reference sequence). Trimming stripped 5 bases from V and 5 bases from J, with 10 bases between. CDR3 length: 12 amino acids. The CDR3 region has the DNA TGCAGTGCTTCGGGGCGACACAATGAGCAGTTCTTC. Translation gives CSASGRHNEQFF.

The gene calls are TRBV5-1 and TRBJ2-1; weak D call: TRBD1 (5 bases). The germline V and J ends were trimmed by 7 bases and 8 bases, with 16 bases remaining between them. Germline V lookup: CDR1 SGHRS, CDR2 YFSETQ. This CDR3 comprises 13 residues. The CDR3 loop reads CASDTGSGDEQFF. CDR3 in DNA: TGCGCCAGCGACACAGGTAGTGGGGATGAGCAGTTCTTC.

This rearrangement joins TRBV5-1 to TRBJ2-7; 8 bases are shared with TRBD1. The CDR3 is 15 amino acids. V lost 2 bases, J lost 2 bases, and 6 bases stayed unmatched. Germline lookup yields CDR1 SGHRS and CDR2 YFSETQ. The CDR3, as DNA: TGCGCCAGCAGCTTTGGGACAGGTGAACCCTACGAGCAGTACTTC. Translating it yields CASSFGTGEPYEQYF.

The V gene is TRBV12-3 or TRBV12-4, the J gene TRBJ2-1, with 8 bases aligning to TRBD1. This CDR3 spans 17 amino acids. Germline trimming cut 5 bases from V and 3 bases from J; bases unmatched to any gene: 12. The CDR3 protein is CASSPGQGPRYYNEQFF. The CDR3 bases are TGTGCCAGCAGTCCAGGACAGGGCCCCCGTTACTACAATGAGCAGTTCTTC.

This clonotype was picked up a small number of times. J is TRBJ2-1 and V is TRBV7-9; TRBD1 matches at 10 bases. Per germline, CDR1 SEHNR and CDR2 FQNEAQ (reference sequence). The V gene end was trimmed by 6 bases and the J gene end by 6 bases; junction bases not matched to a gene: 8. The CDR3 spans 15 residues. The CDR3 nucleotides are TGTGCCAGCAGTTTAAGGGACAGGGGTGTCAATGAGCAGTTCTTC. As protein: CASSLRDRGVNEQFF.

The table lists this clonotype with a few counts. This sequence joins TRBV12-3 or TRBV12-4 and TRBJ1-6; D uncertain. V was pared by 4 bases and J by 8 bases, with 9 bases between. This CDR3 has 13 residues. The CDR3 sequence: CASSYYRDSPLHF. Here the CDR3 DNA reads TGTGCCAGCAGTTATTATCGGGATTCACCCCTCCACTTT.

For this clonotype: At one end, the junction sequence differs from germline, possibly due to a read error. The chain is built from TRBV7-8 and TRBJ2-1; D perhaps matches TRBD2 (6 bases). The CDR3 runs to 11 residues. Germline V CDR1 and CDR2: SGHVS, FQNEAQ. CDR3 sequence: CASSLVGGVVF. CDR3 DNA sequence: TGTGCCAGCAGCTTAGTGGGCGGGGTCGTCTTC.

This clonotype has just a few counts. V is TRBV5-5 and J is TRBJ2-7, with TRBD1 matching 9 bases. J gave up 7 bases and V 1 base, and 12 bases lay outside the gene matches. CDR1 is SGHKS and CDR2 is YYEKEE in the germline V gene (reference sequence). The CDR3 runs 16 residues. The CDR3 protein is CASSLRFSTGGREQYF. In nucleotides, the CDR3 is TGTGCCAGCAGCTTGCGCTTTTCGACAGGGGGAAGGGAGCAGTACTTC.

Only a few counts were recorded for this clonotype. This chain links TRBV29-1 with TRBJ2-1, with 7 bases aligning to TRBD2. Germline loops: CDR1 SQVTM, CDR2 ANQGSEA. V lost 3 bases to trimming and J lost 6 bases; unmatched junction nucleotides: 11. The CDR3 sequence is 15 residues long. CDR3 DNA: TGCAGCGTTGAGTTTTTGGGACTAACCGGCAATGAGCAGTTCTTC. Protein product: CSVEFLGLTGNEQFF.

The V call is TRBV29-1, the J call TRBJ2-2, with 7 bases fitting TRBD1. The V gene's germline CDR1 is SQVTM and CDR2 ANQGSEA. Trimming removed 4 bases from V and 6 bases from J; junction bases left unmatched: 8. This CDR3 spans 14 amino acids. CDR3 DNA sequence: TGCAGCGTTGCGACCCAACAGGGGCCCGGGGAGCTGTTTTTT. Translation gives CSVATQQGPGELFF.

The V gene is TRBV28, the J gene TRBJ2-3; D could derive from TRBD1 or TRBD2 (5 bases each). The ends were cut back, 5 bases at V and 1 base at J, with 13 bases in the middle. This CDR3 has 15 amino acids. Germline loops: CDR1 MDHEN, CDR2 SYDVKM. The DNA for the CDR3 is TGTGCCAGCAGTCCGCCGGGACCCCGCACAGATACGCAGTATTTT. Protein product: CASSPPGPRTDTQYF.

The J gene is TRBJ1-1, the V gene TRBV29-1; the match to TRBD1 covers 7 bases. The V and J ends lost 2 bases and 5 bases, in that order; junction bases with no gene match: 11. From germline, CDR1 is SQVTM and CDR2 ANQGSEA. This CDR3 is built from 15 residues. The DNA of the CDR3 is TGCAGCGTTGAAAAGGCGGCAGGGGGAAGAACTGAAGCTTTCTTT. It yields the protein CSVEKAAGGRTEAFF.

The J gene is TRBJ2-4, the V gene TRBV5-6; D may be TRBD1 (6 bases). The germline V gene has CDR1 SGHDT and CDR2 YYEEEE. CDR3 size: 16 residues. Trimming stripped 4 bases from V and 0 bases from J, with 14 bases between. DNA for the CDR3: TGTGCCAGCAGCCTACAGGGTATAATAGCCAAAAACATTCAGTACTTC. Amino acid sequence: CASSLQGIIAKNIQYF.

This clonotype was counted a few times. This sequence joins TRBV29-1 and TRBJ1-5, with 9 bases that match TRBD1. The CDR3 is 14 residues long. Unmatched junction bases numbered 6, after V lost 5 bases and J lost 4 bases. Germline V gene lookup returns CDR1 SQVTM and CDR2 ANQGSEA. DNA for the CDR3: TGCAGCGTTTCACAGGGGGCTGGGAATCAGCCCCAGCATTTT. Protein sequence: CSVSQGAGNQPQHF. Full variable domain (rest looked up from reference TRBV29-1 and TRBJ1-5): SAVISQKPSRDICQRGTSLTIQCQVDSQVTMMFWYRQQPGQSLTLIATANQGSEATYESGFVIDKFPISRPNLTFSTLTVSNMSPEDSSIYLCSVSQGAGNQPQHFGDGTRLSIL.

The J gene is TRBJ1-4, the V gene TRBV5-1; D is possibly TRBD1 (5 bases). Germline CDR1 and CDR2: SGHRS and YFSETQ. The CDR3 extends over 13 amino acids. V lost 3 bases to trimming and J lost 12 bases, with 15 bases between them. CDR3 amino acids: CASSSGIPGELFF. CDR3 DNA: TGCGCCAGCAGCTCAGGGATCCCTGGGGAACTGTTTTTT.

The chain couples TRBV7-9 to TRBJ1-4; TRBD1 might be the D (5 bases). V was shortened by 1 base and J by 7 bases, with 7 bases between the two germline ends. Germline CDR1 and CDR2: SEHNR and FQNEAQ (reference sequence). The CDR3 has 13 amino acids. CDR3 DNA: TGTGCCAGCAGCTTAGAGACAGCTGAAAAACTGTTTTTT. This gives the protein CASSLETAEKLFF.

This clonotype was observed once. This sequence joins TRBV15 and TRBJ1-4, with unresolved D. Germline V gives CDR1 LNHNV, CDR2 YYDKDF (reference sequence). V was cut by 0 bases and J by 3 bases, with 5 bases left in between. This CDR3 spans 14 amino acids. The CDR3 region has the DNA TGTGCCACCAGCAGAGATGGGGCTAATGAAAAACTGTTTTTT. It specifies CATSRDGANEKLFF.

This clonotype was counted between two and nine times. The V gene is TRBV5-1, the J gene TRBJ2-7; no reliable D call. The V and J ends lost 4 bases and 4 bases respectively, with 18 bases between them. The germline gives CDR1 SGHRS, CDR2 YFSETQ. The CDR3 extends over 15 amino acids. The CDR3 loop is CASSPVSSGEYEQYF. CDR3 in DNA: TGCGCCAGCAGCCCTGTATCGTCAGGAGAGTACGAGCAGTACTTC. Variable domain in full (rest from reference TRBV5-1 and TRBJ2-7): KAGVTQTPRYLIKTRGQQVTLSCSPISGHRSVSWYQQTPGQGLQFLFEYFSETQRNKGNFPGRFSGRQFSNSRSEMNVSTLELGDSALYLCASSPVSSGEYEQYFGPGTRLTVT.

The V call is TRBV2, the J call TRBJ2-2; no clear D. The CDR3 has 12 residues. V lost 6 bases and J 7 bases, leaving 9 bases between the germline ends. Germline CDR1 is SNHLY and CDR2 is FYNNEI. DNA for the CDR3: TGTGCCAGCAGACCCGAGAACGGGGAGCTGTTTTTT. Amino acid sequence: CASRPENGELFF.